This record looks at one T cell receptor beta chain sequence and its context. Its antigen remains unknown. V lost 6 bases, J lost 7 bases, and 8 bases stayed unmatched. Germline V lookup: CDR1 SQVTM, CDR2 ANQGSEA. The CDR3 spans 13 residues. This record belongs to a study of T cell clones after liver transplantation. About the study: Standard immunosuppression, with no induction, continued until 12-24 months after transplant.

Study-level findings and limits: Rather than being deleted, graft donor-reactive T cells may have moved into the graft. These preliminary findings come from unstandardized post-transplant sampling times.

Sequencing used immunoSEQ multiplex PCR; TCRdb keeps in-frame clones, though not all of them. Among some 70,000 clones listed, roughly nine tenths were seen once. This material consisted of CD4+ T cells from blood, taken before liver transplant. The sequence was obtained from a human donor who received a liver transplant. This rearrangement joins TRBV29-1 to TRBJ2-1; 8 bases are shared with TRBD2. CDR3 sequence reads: CSVGTSNTNEQFF. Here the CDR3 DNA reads TGCAGCGTCGGGACTAGTAATACGAATGAGCAGTTCTTC.